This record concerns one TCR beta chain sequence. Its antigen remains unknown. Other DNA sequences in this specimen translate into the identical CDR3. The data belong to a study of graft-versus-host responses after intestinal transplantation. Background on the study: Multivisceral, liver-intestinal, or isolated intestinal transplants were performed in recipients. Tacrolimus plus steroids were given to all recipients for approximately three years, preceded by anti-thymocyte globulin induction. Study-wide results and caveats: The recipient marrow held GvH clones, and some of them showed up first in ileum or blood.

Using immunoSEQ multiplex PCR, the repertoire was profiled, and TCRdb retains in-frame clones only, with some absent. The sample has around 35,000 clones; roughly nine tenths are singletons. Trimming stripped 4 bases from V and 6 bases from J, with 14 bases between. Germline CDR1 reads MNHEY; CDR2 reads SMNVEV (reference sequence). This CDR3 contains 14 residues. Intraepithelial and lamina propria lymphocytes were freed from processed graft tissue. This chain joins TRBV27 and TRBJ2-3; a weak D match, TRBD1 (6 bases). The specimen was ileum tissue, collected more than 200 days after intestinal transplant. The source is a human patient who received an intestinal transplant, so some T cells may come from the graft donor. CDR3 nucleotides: TGTGCCAGCAGTTCTGGGACATATACGGATACGCAGTATTTT. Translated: CASSSGTYTDTQYF.